The rows below give T cell receptor beta chains drawn from one sample of a study of T cell repertoires in cytomegalovirus infection. TCRdb reanalysed the reads using MiXCR and keeps one entry per CDR3 protein. The sample lists hundreds of thousands of distinct CDR3 sequences; 17% were seen once. The specimen sequenced was PBMCs. These receptors were taken from a human donor in good health (CMV status not recorded). Some clones in this sample may be carry-over from other donors' samples. The CDR3 runs from the conserved cysteine through the conserved F or W. The order of the fields is J gene, V gene, D gene, clone size, CDR3 protein, CDR3 DNA. A D gene is named only where the DNA matches it firmly. Only some rows state a clone size, as once, few, many or a class for expanded clones.

j_gene: TRBJ2-5
v_gene: TRBV6-2/TRBV6-3
d_gene: TRBD2
abundance: many
CDR3aa: CASSPGTSDQETQYF
CDR3nt: TGTGCCAGCAGTCCCGGGACTAGCGACCAAGAGACCCAGTACTTC

j_gene: TRBJ2-2
v_gene: TRBV6-1
d_gene: TRBD1
abundance: many
CDR3aa: CASSEGQGWTGELFF
CDR3nt: TGTGCCAGCAGTGAAGGACAGGGGTGGACCGGGGAGCTGTTTTTT

j_gene: TRBJ2-4
v_gene: TRBV2
d_gene: .
abundance: few
CDR3aa: CASTEGDGLNIQYF
CDR3nt: TGTGCCAGCACCGAGGGTGACGGCTTAAACATTCAGTACTTC

j_gene: TRBJ1-5
v_gene: TRBV28
d_gene: .
abundance: .
CDR3aa: CASNNNQPQHF
CDR3nt: TGTGCCAGCAACAACAATCAGCCCCAGCATTTT

j_gene: TRBJ1-4
v_gene: TRBV29-1
d_gene: .
abundance: .
CDR3aa: CSARTQPNEKLFF
CDR3nt: TGCAGCGCAAGGACTCAGCCTAATGAAAAACTGTTTTTT

j_gene: TRBJ1-5
v_gene: TRBV28
d_gene: .
abundance: few
CDR3aa: CASSLWGGGNQPQHF
CDR3nt: TGTGCCAGCAGTTTATGGGGGGGGGGCAATCAGCCCCAGCATTTT

j_gene: TRBJ2-5
v_gene: TRBV10-3
d_gene: .
abundance: few
CDR3aa: CAINEGRDGETQYF
CDR3nt: TGTGCCATCAATGAGGGGCGGGACGGAGAGACCCAGTACTTC

j_gene: TRBJ2-4
v_gene: TRBV7-2
d_gene: .
abundance: many
CDR3aa: CASSLVGQGLAKNIQYF
CDR3nt: TGTGCCAGCAGCTTAGTGGGGCAGGGGCTAGCCAAAAACATTCAGTACTTC

j_gene: TRBJ1-5
v_gene: TRBV7-9
d_gene: .
abundance: few
CDR3aa: CASSFQGGANQPQHF
CDR3nt: TGTGCCAGCAGCTTTCAAGGGGGAGCCAATCAGCCCCAGCATTTT

j_gene: TRBJ1-3
v_gene: TRBV18
d_gene: TRBD1
abundance: few
CDR3aa: CASSPATGHGNTIYF
CDR3nt: TGTGCCAGCTCACCCGCGACAGGGCATGGAAACACCATATATTTT

j_gene: TRBJ2-1
v_gene: TRBV20-1
d_gene: TRBD2
abundance: few
CDR3aa: CSAVSGTTSYNEQFF
CDR3nt: TGCAGTGCTGTCTCCGGGACTACCTCCTACAATGAGCAGTTCTTC

j_gene: TRBJ1-2
v_gene: TRBV20-1
d_gene: .
abundance: .
CDR3aa: CSASRQVNYGYTF
CDR3nt: TGCAGTGCTAGTCGGCAGGTTAACTATGGCTACACCTTC

j_gene: TRBJ2-1
v_gene: TRBV20-1
d_gene: .
abundance: .
CDR3aa: CSAIEFGPPPDRSYNEQFF
CDR3nt: TGCAGTGCTATAGAGTTTGGGCCACCACCCGACCGGTCCTACAATGAGCAGTTCTTC